These T cell receptor beta chains were read from a single sample in a study of CD8+ T cells in alopecia areata. The table came from immunoSEQ multiplex PCR; TCRdb's copy has only in-frame clones and leaves some out. The sample carries 55,000 to 75,000 clones, more than 40% recorded once. The source material was CD8+ T cells sorted from blood, sampled at week 0. The receptors stem from a human donor with alopecia areata. The CDR3 runs from the conserved cysteine through the conserved F or W. D genes are given only for firm matches. The size of a clone is reported for some rows only, either as once, few or many, or as a class for expanded clones.

NA,TRBV15,TRBJ2-7,NA,TGTGCCACCAGCAGAGGAGGCGGCGGGATCGACGAGCAGTACTTC,CATSRGGGGIDEQYF
NA,TRBV7-9,TRBJ2-1,few,TGTGCCAGCAGCTTAGCGCGACTACCCGAGGTCTTC,CASSLARLPEVF
NA,TRBV23-1,TRBJ2-2,NA,TGCGCCAGCAGTCCCCACACAGGGATCGGGACCGGGGAGCTGTTTTTT,CASSPHTGIGTGELFF
NA,TRBV7-8,TRBJ1-2,few,TGTGCCAGCAGCTTAGGGTCCTGGGATGGCTACACCTTC,CASSLGSWDGYTF
NA,TRBV20-1,TRBJ1-1,NA,TGCAGTGCCCCCCTGAACACTGAAGCTTTCTTT,CSAPLNTEAFF
NA,TRBV29-1,TRBJ2-1,few,TGCAGCTTACGACACAATGAGCAGTTCTTC,CSLRHNEQFF
TRBD1,TRBV6-1,TRBJ2-5,few,TGTGCCAGCGAGGACAGGGGGCCGTTCGAGACCCAGTACTTC,CASEDRGPFETQYF
NA,TRBV4-1,TRBJ1-1,NA,TGCGCCAGCAGGACCCAGGGGCACAGTGAAGCTTTCTTT,CASRTQGHSEAFF
NA,TRBV9,TRBJ2-1,NA,TGTGCCAGCAGCGTGGCTAGCGCAGACAATGAGCAGTTCTTC,CASSVASADNEQFF
NA,TRBV19,TRBJ1-2,few,TGTGCCAGTAGCCTGAGAGGGGTCTATGGCTACACCTTC,CASSLRGVYGYTF
NA,TRBV30,TRBJ1-1,NA,TGTGCCTGGAGAGTAATGGGCGGGAACACTGAAGCTTTCTTT,CAWRVMGGNTEAFF
NA,TRBV29-1,TRBJ1-2,NA,TGCAGCGTTGTCTTTCCGGACAGCTCCTATGGCTACACCTTC,CSVVFPDSSYGYTF
TRBD2,TRBV5-1,TRBJ2-7,few,TGCGCCAGCAGCTTAGGGACTACTAAATACGAGCAGTACTTC,CASSLGTTKYEQYF
TRBD2,TRBV29-1,TRBJ2-1,once,TGCAGCGCGACTAGCGGGAGCAATGAGCAGTTCTTC,CSATSGSNEQFF
TRBD1,TRBV29-1,TRBJ2-3,few,TGCAGCTCAGTACTAGGGGGCACGCAGTATTTT,CSSVLGGTQYF
TRBD2,TRBV15,TRBJ2-1,NA,TGTGCCACCAGCAGTCGGGCTAGCGGGTATGCTGAGCAGTTCTTC,CATSSRASGYAEQFF
NA,TRBV6-5,TRBJ2-5,NA,TGTGCCAGCAGTTACGAACGGACCTATTCTGGGGAGCAGTACTTC,CASSYERTYSGEQYF
NA,TRBV7-8,TRBJ2-4,few,TGTGCCAGCAGCCCCTCGGTCTATCAGGGCTGGGCCAAAAACATTCAGTACTTC,CASSPSVYQGWAKNIQYF
NA,TRBV4-3,TRBJ2-1,NA,TGCGCCAGCAGCCGCCCGCTCGATAGGACACAGAATGAGCAGTTCTTC,CASSRPLDRTQNEQFF
NA,TRBV30,TRBJ1-4,NA,TGTGCCTGGAGTGGCAGGGAGGTGGACGAAAAACTGTTTTTT,CAWSGREVDEKLFF
NA,TRBV23-1,TRBJ2-6,NA,TGCGCCAGCGGGTTCTTCGTCCTGACTTTC,CASGFFVLTF
TRBD2,TRBV7-8,TRBJ2-7,few,TGTGCCAGCAGCTTACGCGGGGGGTTATACGAGCAGTACTTC,CASSLRGGLYEQYF